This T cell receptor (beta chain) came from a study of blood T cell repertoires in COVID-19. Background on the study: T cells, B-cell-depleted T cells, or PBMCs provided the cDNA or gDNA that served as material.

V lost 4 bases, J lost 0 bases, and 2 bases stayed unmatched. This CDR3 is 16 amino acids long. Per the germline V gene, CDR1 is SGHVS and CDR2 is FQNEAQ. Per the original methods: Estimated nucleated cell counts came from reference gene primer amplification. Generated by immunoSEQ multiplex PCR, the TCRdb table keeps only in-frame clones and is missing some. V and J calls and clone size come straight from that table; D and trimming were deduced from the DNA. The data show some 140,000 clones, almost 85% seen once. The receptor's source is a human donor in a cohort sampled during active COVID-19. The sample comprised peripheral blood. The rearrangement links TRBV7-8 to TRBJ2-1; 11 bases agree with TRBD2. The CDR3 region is CASSSTSGGSYNEQFF. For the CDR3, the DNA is TGTGCCAGCAGCTCAACTAGCGGGGGCTCCTACAATGAGCAGTTCTTC.